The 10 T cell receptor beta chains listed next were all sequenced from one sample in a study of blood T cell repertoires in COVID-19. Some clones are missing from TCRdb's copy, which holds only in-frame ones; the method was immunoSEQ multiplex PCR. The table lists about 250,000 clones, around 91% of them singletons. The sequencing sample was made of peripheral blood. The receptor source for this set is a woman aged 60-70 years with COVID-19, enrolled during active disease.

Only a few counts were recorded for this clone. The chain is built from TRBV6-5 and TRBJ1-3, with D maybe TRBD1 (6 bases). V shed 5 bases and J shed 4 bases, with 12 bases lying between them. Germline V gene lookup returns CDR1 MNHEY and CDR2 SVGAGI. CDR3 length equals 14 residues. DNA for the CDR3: TGTGCCAGCAGTCAGAGGGGGTACGGAAACACCATATATTTT. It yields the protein CASSQRGYGNTIYF.

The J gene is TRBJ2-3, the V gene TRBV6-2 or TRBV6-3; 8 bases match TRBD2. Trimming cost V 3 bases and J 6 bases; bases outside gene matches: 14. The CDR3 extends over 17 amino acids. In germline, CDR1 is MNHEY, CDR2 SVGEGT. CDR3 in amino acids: CASSYFQSAGARDTQYF. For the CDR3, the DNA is TGTGCCAGCAGTTATTTCCAGTCAGCGGGGGCAAGGGATACGCAGTATTTT.

This chain's CDR3 is CASSDKTGENYNEQFF. The CDR3 nucleotides are TGTGCCAGCAGCGATAAAACAGGGGAAAACTACAATGAGCAGTTCTTC. The genes are TRBV9 and TRBJ2-1, with 7 bases identical to TRBD1. This CDR3 spans 16 amino acids. J was trimmed by 3 bases and V by 3 bases; bases with no gene match: 9. Germline V lookup: CDR1 SGDLS, CDR2 YYNGEE. Supplemented by reference TRBV9 and TRBJ2-1, the full variable domain reads DSGVTQTPKHLITATGQRVTLRCSPRSGDLSVYWYQQSLDQGLQFLIQYYNGEERAKGNILERFSAQQFPDLHSELNLSSLELGDSALYFCASSDKTGENYNEQFFGPGTRLTVL.

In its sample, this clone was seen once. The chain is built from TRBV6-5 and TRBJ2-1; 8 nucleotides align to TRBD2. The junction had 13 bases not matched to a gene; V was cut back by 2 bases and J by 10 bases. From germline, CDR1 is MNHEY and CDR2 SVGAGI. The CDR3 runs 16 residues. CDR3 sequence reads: CASSYPRGGLGKEQFF. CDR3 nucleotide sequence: TGTGCCAGCAGTTACCCACGGGGGGGCCTGGGCAAGGAGCAGTTCTTC.

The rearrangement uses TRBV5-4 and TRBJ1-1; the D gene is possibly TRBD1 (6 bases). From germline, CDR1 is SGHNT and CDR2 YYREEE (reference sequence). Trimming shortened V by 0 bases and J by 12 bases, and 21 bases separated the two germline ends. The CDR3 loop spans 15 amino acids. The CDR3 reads CASSLENSRRGRTFF. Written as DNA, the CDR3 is TGTGCCAGCAGCTTGGAAAATTCGCGCAGGGGTAGAACTTTCTTT. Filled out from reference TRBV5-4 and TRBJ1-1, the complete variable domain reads ETGVTQSPTHLIKTRGQQVTLRCSSQSGHNTVSWYQQALGQGPQFIFQYYREEENGRGNFPPRFSGLQFPNYSSELNVNALELDDSALYLCASSLENSRRGRTFFGQGTRLTVV.

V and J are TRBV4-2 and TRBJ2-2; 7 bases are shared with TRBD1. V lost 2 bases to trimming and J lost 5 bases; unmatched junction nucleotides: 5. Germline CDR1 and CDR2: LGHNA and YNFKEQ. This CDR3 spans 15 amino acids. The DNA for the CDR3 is TGTGCCAGCAGCCAAAGACAGGGTATGACCGGGGAGCTGTTTTTT. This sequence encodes CASSQRQGMTGELFF.

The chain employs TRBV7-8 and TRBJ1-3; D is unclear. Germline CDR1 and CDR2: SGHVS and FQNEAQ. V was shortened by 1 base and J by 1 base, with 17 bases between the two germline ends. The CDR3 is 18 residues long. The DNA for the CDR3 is TGTGCCAGCAGCTTAGATCGGGTTCGGCAAACATCTGGAAACACCATATATTTT. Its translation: CASSLDRVRQTSGNTIYF.

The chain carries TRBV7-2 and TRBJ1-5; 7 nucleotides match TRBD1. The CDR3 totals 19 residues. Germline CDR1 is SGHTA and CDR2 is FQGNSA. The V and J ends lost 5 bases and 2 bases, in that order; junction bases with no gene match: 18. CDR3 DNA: TGTGCCAGCAGCCCAAGGAGATGGACAGGAGGTACGGGCAATCAGCCCCAGCATTTT. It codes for CASSPRRWTGGTGNQPQHF.

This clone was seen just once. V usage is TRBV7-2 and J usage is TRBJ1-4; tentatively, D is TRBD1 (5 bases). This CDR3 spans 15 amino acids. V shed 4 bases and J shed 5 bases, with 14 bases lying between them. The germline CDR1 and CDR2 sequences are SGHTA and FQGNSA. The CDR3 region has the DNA TGTGCCAGCAGCTCGCGGGGACGGGGGAATGAAAAACTGTTTTTT. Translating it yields CASSSRGRGNEKLFF. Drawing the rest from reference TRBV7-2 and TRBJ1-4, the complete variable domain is GAGVSQSPSNKVTEKGKDVELRCDPISGHTALYWYRQSLGQGLEFLIYFQGNSAPDKSGLPSDRFSAERTGGSVSTLTIQRTQQEDSAVYLCASSSRGRGNEKLFFGSGTQLSVL.

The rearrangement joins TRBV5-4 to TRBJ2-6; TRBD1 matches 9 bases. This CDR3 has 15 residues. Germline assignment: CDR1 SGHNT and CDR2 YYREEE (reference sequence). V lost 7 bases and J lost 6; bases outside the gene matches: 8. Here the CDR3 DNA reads TGTGCCAGCCACGACAGGGGGTTAACGGCCAACGTCCTGACTTTC. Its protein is CASHDRGLTANVLTF.